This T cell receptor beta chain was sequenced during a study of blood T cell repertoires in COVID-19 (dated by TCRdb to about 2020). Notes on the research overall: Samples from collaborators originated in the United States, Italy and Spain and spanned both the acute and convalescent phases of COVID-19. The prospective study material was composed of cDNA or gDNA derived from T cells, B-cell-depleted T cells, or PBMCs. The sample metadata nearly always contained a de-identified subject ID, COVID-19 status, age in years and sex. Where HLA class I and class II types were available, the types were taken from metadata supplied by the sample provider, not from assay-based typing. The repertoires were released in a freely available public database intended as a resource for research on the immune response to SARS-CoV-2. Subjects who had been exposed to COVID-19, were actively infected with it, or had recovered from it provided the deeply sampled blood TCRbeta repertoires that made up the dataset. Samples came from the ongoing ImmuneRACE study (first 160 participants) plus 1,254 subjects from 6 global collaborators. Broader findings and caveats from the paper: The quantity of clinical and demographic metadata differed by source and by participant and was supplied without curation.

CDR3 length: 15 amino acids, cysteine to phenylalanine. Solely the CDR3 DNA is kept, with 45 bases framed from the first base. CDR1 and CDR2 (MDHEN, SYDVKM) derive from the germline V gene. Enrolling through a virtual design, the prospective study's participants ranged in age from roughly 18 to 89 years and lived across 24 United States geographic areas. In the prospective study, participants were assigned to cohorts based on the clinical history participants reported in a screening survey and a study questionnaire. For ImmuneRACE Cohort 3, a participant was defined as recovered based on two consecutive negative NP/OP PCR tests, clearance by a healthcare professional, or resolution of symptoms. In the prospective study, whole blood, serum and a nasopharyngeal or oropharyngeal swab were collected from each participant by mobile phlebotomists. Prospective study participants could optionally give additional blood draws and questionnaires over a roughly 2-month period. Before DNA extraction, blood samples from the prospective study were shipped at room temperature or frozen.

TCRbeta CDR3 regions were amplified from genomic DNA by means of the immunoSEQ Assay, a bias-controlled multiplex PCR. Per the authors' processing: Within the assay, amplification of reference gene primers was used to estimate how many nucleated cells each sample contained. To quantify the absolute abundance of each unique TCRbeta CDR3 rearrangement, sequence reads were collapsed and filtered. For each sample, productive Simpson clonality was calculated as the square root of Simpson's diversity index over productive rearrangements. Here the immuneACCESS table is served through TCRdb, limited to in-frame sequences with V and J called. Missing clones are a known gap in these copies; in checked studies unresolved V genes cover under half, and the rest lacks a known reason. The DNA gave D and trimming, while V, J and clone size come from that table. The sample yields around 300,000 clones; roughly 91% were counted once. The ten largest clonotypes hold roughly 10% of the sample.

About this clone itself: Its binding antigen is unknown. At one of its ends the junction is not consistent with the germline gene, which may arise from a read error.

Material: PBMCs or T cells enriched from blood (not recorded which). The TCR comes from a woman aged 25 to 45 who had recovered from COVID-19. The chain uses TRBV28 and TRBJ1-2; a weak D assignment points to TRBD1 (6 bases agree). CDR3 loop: CASSYAQQPKRDKGF. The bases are TGTGCCAGCAGTTATGCCCAACAGCCGAAAAGGGACAAGGGCTTC.